One and the same sample provided the 26 T cell receptor beta chains below, sequenced in a study of blood T cell repertoires in COVID-19. Libraries were prepared by immunoSEQ multiplex PCR; TCRdb keeps only in-frame clonotypes and omits some of them. Here the sample spans roughly 330,000 clones, more than 70% being singletons. Sequencing was carried out using peripheral blood. These receptors all come from a man in his late teens or twenties who had recovered from COVID-19.

The chain uses TRBV27 and TRBJ2-7; TRBD1 aligns across 7 bases. The V and J ends lost 3 bases and 3 bases, in that order; junction bases with no gene match: 8. CDR1 is MNHEY and CDR2 is SMNVEV in the germline V gene (reference sequence). The CDR3 runs 15 residues. CDR3 in DNA: TGTGCCAGCAGTTTGGTGCCGGGACAGTTCTACGAGCAGTACTTC. Its translation: CASSLVPGQFYEQYF.

The table lists this clone with a count of one. CDR3 in amino acids: CASSSGDSYEQYF. Written as DNA, the CDR3 is TGCGCCAGCAGCTCGGGGGACAGCTACGAGCAGTACTTC. The V gene is TRBV5-1, the J gene TRBJ2-7; a weak D match, TRBD1 (7 bases). Germline V gene lookup returns CDR1 SGHRS and CDR2 YFSETQ. V lost 3 bases and J 3 bases, leaving 10 bases between the germline ends. This CDR3 is built from 13 residues.

The chain employs TRBV5-5 and TRBJ2-7; 12 positions agree with TRBD1. In germline, CDR1 is SGHKS, CDR2 YYEKEE (reference sequence). The CDR3 is 19 residues long. With V trimmed by 4 bases and J by 0 bases, 14 bases remained unmatched. The CDR3 bases are TGTGCCAGCAGCCCCACCGGGACAGGGGGCGTATTGAGCTCCTACGAGCAGTACTTC. Translating it yields CASSPTGTGGVLSSYEQYF.

CDR3 region: CASSLVFGRGSGANVLTF. The CDR3 DNA sequence: TGTGCCAGCAGCTTGGTATTCGGCCGAGGCTCTGGGGCCAACGTCCTGACTTTC. This chain links TRBV5-4 with TRBJ2-6; D gene uncertain. Per germline, CDR1 SGHNT and CDR2 YYREEE (reference sequence). CDR3 length equals 18 residues. Trimming left V 0 bases short and J 0 bases short, with 13 bases between.

The rearrangement links TRBV19 to TRBJ1-2, with D perhaps matching TRBD1 (5 bases). CDR3 length equals 16 residues. V was trimmed by 5 bases and J by 2 bases, leaving 18 bases between them. Germline lookup yields CDR1 LNHDA and CDR2 SQIVND (reference sequence). CDR3 nucleotides: TGTGCCAGTAGTTCCCTGGAAAGGGGTACCAACTATGGCTACACCTTC. Protein sequence: CASSSLERGTNYGYTF.

This sequence joins TRBV12-3 or TRBV12-4 and TRBJ1-6; TRBD1 matches 7 bases. V shed 7 bases, J shed 11 bases, and the junction held 8 bases outside the gene matches. The CDR3 runs 13 residues. For the CDR3, the DNA is TGTGCCAGCAACACGGGACAGAGGACACCCCTCCACTTT. It translates to CASNTGQRTPLHF.

This clone came up once. The CDR3 DNA sequence: TGTGCCAGTACCCCTTGGGGGGAAAACACCGGGGAGCTGTTTTTT. It codes for CASTPWGENTGELFF. The gene calls are TRBV19 and TRBJ2-2, with D maybe TRBD2 (6 bases). Trimming removed 7 bases at V and 2 bases at J, with 14 bases between. Germline CDR1 reads LNHDA; CDR2 reads SQIVND (reference sequence). This CDR3 comprises 15 residues.

This clone was found a few times. The rearrangement uses TRBV18 and TRBJ2-2; D not certain. The CDR3 runs 16 residues. CDR1 KGHSH and CDR2 LQKENI come from the germline V gene. Trimming left V 4 bases short and J 0 bases short, with 12 bases between. DNA for the CDR3: TGTGCCAGCTCACAGACTTTACCCCCGAACACCGGGGAGCTGTTTTTT. Encoded protein: CASSQTLPPNTGELFF.

This clone was observed a few times. The rearrangement uses TRBV7-3 and TRBJ1-1, with TRBD1 matching 9 bases. This CDR3 region has 13 residues. The germline V gene encodes CDR1 SGHTA and CDR2 FQGTGA. With V trimmed by 5 bases and J by 4 bases, 2 bases remained unmatched. In DNA, the CDR3 is TGTGCCAGCAGCGTGACAGGGGGCACTGAAGCTTTCTTT. Its protein product is CASSVTGGTEAFF.

The chain couples TRBV29-1 to TRBJ1-2; 10 bases line up with TRBD1. V was pared by 3 bases and J by 5 bases, with 3 bases of the junction left unmatched. The V gene's germline CDR1 is SQVTM and CDR2 ANQGSEA. The CDR3 covers 13 residues. The CDR3 DNA follows: TGCAGCGTTGAGGGGGGACAGGGGTATGGCTACACCTTC. This sequence encodes CSVEGGQGYGYTF.

CDR3 in amino acids: CASNLEGEQYF. CDR3 DNA sequence: TGTGCCAGCAATTTGGAGGGCGAGCAGTACTTC. The chain uses TRBV2 and TRBJ2-7; possibly TRBD2 for D (6 bases). The germline V gene encodes CDR1 SNHLY and CDR2 FYNNEI. This CDR3 has 11 amino acids. V shed 7 bases and J shed 6 bases, with 10 bases lying between them. The variable domain in full, completed from reference TRBV2 and TRBJ2-7, reads EPEVTQTPSHQVTQMGQEVILRCVPISNHLYFYWYRQILGQKVEFLVSFYNNEISEKSEIFDDQFSVERPDGSNFTLKIRSTKLEDSAMYFCASNLEGEQYFGPGTRLTVT.

The chain couples TRBV6-4 to TRBJ2-2, with D possibly being TRBD2 (5 bases). The CDR3 has 15 residues. V was cut by 8 bases and J by 4 bases, with 17 bases left in between. In germline, CDR1 is MRHNA, CDR2 SNTAGT. The CDR3 is CASDQYGGSTGELFF. The CDR3 region has the DNA TGTGCCAGCGACCAGTATGGAGGTAGCACCGGGGAGCTGTTTTTT.

The rearrangement uses TRBV5-6 and TRBJ2-2; D not certain. The CDR3 consists of 12 residues. V was clipped by 1 base and J by 5 bases, with 3 bases between them. The V gene's germline CDR1 is SGHDT and CDR2 YYEEEE. The CDR3 DNA reads TGTGCCAGCAGCTTGTCGACCGGGGAGCTGTTTTTT. Translation: CASSLSTGELFF.

The chain is built from TRBV19 and TRBJ1-1; tentative D call: TRBD1 (5 bases). Germline V gene sequence: CDR1 LNHDA, CDR2 SQIVND (reference sequence). The V gene lost 3 bases and the J gene lost 0 bases, with 8 bases spanning the gap. There are 14 residues in the CDR3. Here the CDR3 DNA reads TGTGCCAGTAGTATGGGGCAGATGAACACTGAAGCTTTCTTT. This translates into CASSMGQMNTEAFF.

As concerns this clone: This sample also contains other DNA sequences that code for the same CDR3. In DNA form, the CDR3 reads TGTGCCAGCAGCGCAGGGGACAGCTCCTACGAGCAGTACTTC. Amino acids: CASSAGDSSYEQYF. This rearrangement joins TRBV9 to TRBJ2-7; the match to TRBD1 covers 7 bases. Germline trimming cut 3 bases from V and 0 bases from J; bases unmatched to any gene: 3. The CDR3 runs 14 residues. CDR1 and CDR2 from the germline V gene are SGDLS and YYNGEE.

This chain joins TRBV3-1 (or the pseudogene TRBV3-2) and TRBJ2-5, with 11 positions matching TRBD1. Germline-derived CDR1 and CDR2 are LGHDT and YNNKEL (reference sequence). There are 15 residues in the CDR3. J was trimmed by 7 bases and V by 0 bases; bases with no gene match: 4. CDR3 in DNA: TGTGCCAGCAGCCAAGAGGGACAGGGGGATGGGACCCAGTACTTC. Amino acid sequence: CASSQEGQGDGTQYF.

This chain connects TRBV10-2 to TRBJ2-7; 10 bases match TRBD1. From germline, CDR1 is WSHSY and CDR2 SAAADI. The CDR3 extends over 16 amino acids. The ends lost 7 bases at V and 0 bases at J; junction bases unmatched: 9. The CDR3 DNA sequence: TGCGCCAGCAAAAGGGAAGGGACAGGGGTCTCCTACGAGCAGTACTTC. This encodes CASKREGTGVSYEQYF.

This chain links TRBV6-4 with TRBJ2-6; the D is unclear. Germline values: CDR1 MRHNA, CDR2 SNTAGT. Trimming removed 5 bases from V and 1 base from J, with 6 bases in between. CDR3 length: 14 residues. The CDR3 nucleotides are TGTGCCAGCAGTATAGTTTCTGGGGCCAACGTCCTGACTTTC. Translating it yields CASSIVSGANVLTF.

The chain links TRBV24-1 to TRBJ2-2, with D tentatively TRBD1 (6 bases). Germline loops: CDR1 KGHDR, CDR2 SFDVKD. The CDR3 is made up of 14 amino acids. V was shortened by 2 bases and J by 6 bases, with 9 bases between the two germline ends. The CDR3 DNA is TGTGCCACCAGTGATTCTGGGGGCCCCGGGGAGCTGTTTTTT. Its protein product is CATSDSGGPGELFF.

The J gene is TRBJ2-1, the V gene TRBV5-1; the D gene is possibly TRBD2 (6 bases). The CDR3 runs to 15 residues. V was clipped by 0 bases and J by 10 bases, with 17 bases between them. The V gene's germline CDR1 is SGHRS and CDR2 YFSETQ. The CDR3 DNA is TGCGCCAGCAGCTTGGGGCCAGGGACTCCCCAAGAGCAGTTCTTC. Amino acid sequence: CASSLGPGTPQEQFF.

Only a few counts were recorded for this clone. The chain joins TRBV5-1 to TRBJ1-1; no firm D call. Trimming took 2 bases from V and 0 from J, leaving 11 bases between them. This CDR3 spans 15 amino acids. Germline CDR1 reads SGHRS; CDR2 reads YFSETQ. CDR3 region: CASSFIGDLNTEAFF. The CDR3 nucleotides are TGCGCCAGCAGCTTCATCGGGGATTTGAACACTGAAGCTTTCTTT.

The chain combines TRBV30 with TRBJ1-6; D is unresolved. The CDR3 sequence is 12 residues long. Trimming shortened V by 1 base and J by 10 bases, and 8 bases separated the two germline ends. The germline gives CDR1 GTSNPN, CDR2 SVGIG (reference sequence). The CDR3 DNA reads TGTGCCTGGAGTGCCGTCGGGTCACCCCTCCACTTT. Amino acids: CAWSAVGSPLHF.

The rearrangement joins TRBV18 to TRBJ2-5; possibly TRBD1 for D (6 bases). The CDR3 runs 13 residues. The V gene's germline CDR1 is KGHSH and CDR2 LQKENI. V lost 5 bases and J 2 bases, leaving 9 bases between the germline ends. The CDR3 DNA reads TGTGCCAGCTCAAGGGGGAAGCAAGAGACCCAGTACTTC. Encoded protein: CASSRGKQETQYF.

The chain combines TRBV4-3 with TRBJ1-2; D is ambiguous. V shed 2 bases and J shed 1 base, with 8 bases lying between them. CDR1 LGHNA and CDR2 YSLEER come from the germline V gene. This CDR3 is 14 amino acids long. CDR3 in amino acids: CASSQQQINYGYTF. The CDR3 DNA is TGCGCCAGCAGCCAACAACAGATTAACTATGGCTACACCTTC.

The V call is TRBV3-1 (or the pseudogene TRBV3-2), the J call TRBJ2-1; 9 bases are a match to TRBD2. Losses at the gene ends were 6 bases for V and 4 bases for J; bases not matched to a gene: 13. The CDR3 is made up of 17 amino acids. Germline assignment: CDR1 LGHDT and CDR2 YNNKEL (reference sequence). As DNA, the CDR3 is TGTGCCAGCAGTCACCCCTTTAGCGGGAGTAGGTACAATGAGCAGTTCTTC. It codes for CASSHPFSGSRYNEQFF.

The chain's CDR3 is CSASTLAAGDTQYF. DNA of the CDR3: TGCAGTGCTAGTACCCTAGCGGCCGGGGATACGCAGTATTTT. The chain links TRBV20-1 to TRBJ2-3; 7 nucleotides align to TRBD2. V was pared by 3 bases and J by 6 bases, with 9 bases of the junction left unmatched. Germline V gene lookup returns CDR1 DFQATT and CDR2 SNEGSKA (reference sequence). There are 14 residues in the CDR3.